Here is one TCR beta chain with its context. Antigen specificity is unknown. Generated by immunoSEQ multiplex PCR, the TCRdb table keeps only in-frame clones and is missing some. This table holds approximately 110,000 clones, about nine tenths found once. The source of the sample is a study of T cell responses to AZD1222 COVID-19 vaccine. Study context: Second-dose intervals of approximately 4 or approximately 12 weeks were pooled. Study-wide results and limits: CD4 TCRs covered the whole spike, strongest at regions 160-218 and 743-854. Variant regions that are unmutated are reportedly the target of nearly half of spike-specific TCRs. Donors were chiefly white British, with a greater number of females, and clonal diversity was perhaps underestimated.

Trimming cost V 3 bases and J 1 base; bases outside gene matches: 1. The CDR3 loop spans 14 amino acids. From germline, CDR1 is LGHDT and CDR2 YNNKEL (reference sequence). V usage is TRBV3-1 (or the pseudogene TRBV3-2) and J usage is TRBJ2-5, with TRBD2 matching over 8 bases. The material sequenced was peripheral blood, taken on day 0 of AZD1222 vaccination. The clonotype comes from an adult in good health. CDR3 residues: CASSQTSAQETQYF. CDR3 coding DNA: TGTGCCAGCAGCCAGACTAGCGCCCAAGAGACCCAGTACTTC.